This T cell receptor beta chain was sequenced in a study of T cell clonality in common variable immunodeficiency. Study-wide results and caveats: In common variable immunodeficiency, TCR beta chains reportedly carried fewer deletions and N-nucleotide insertions. Compared with controls, CVID subjects had fewer shared TCRbeta clones.

No CVID subject was ill or on immunomodulatory drugs when sampled. Heparinized whole blood, roughly 5 to 8 ml, came from each donor. The CDR3 sequence is 14 residues long. Between the trimmed V and J ends, which lost 3 bases and 3 bases, there was a span of 11 bases. CDR1 and CDR2 (germline): SGHRS, YFSETQ. Remarks on this clone: The target antigen is unknown. The sequence runs out 3 residues before the end of the CDR3; the remainder is reconstructed from the germline J gene.

Clones were read by immunoSEQ multiplex PCR, and TCRdb kept only the in-frame ones, dropping some. Singletons are absent from the sample, which has about 34,000 clones. Material: peripheral blood mononuclear cells. The clonotype comes from a human donor with common variable immunodeficiency. The chain uses TRBV5-1 and TRBJ2-3; tentative D call: TRBD1 (6 bases). The CDR3 protein is CASSSRTATDTQYF. Partial CDR3 DNA: TGCGCCAGCAGCTCCCGGACAGCGACAGATACG.